This entry lists 8 T cell receptor beta chains sequenced from one sample in a study of T cells in Graves' hyperthyroidism and ophthalmopathy. RNA transcripts gave rise to amplified TCR beta CDR3 regions. With the HTBI primer set, the TCR CDR3 went through a first round of RT-PCR. A single record per CDR3 protein comes from TCRdb applying MiXCR to the multiplex PCR reads. The sample lists roughly 630,000 distinct CDR3 sequences, more than 15% occurring once. Sequenced: blood. The receptors here all came from a woman between 25 and 40 years old with Graves' hyperthyroidism.

This clonotype was seen a handful of times. The rearrangement uses TRBV6-1 and TRBJ2-2; 10 nucleotides match TRBD1. The germline V gene has CDR1 MNHNS and CDR2 SASEGT. This CDR3 spans 14 amino acids. The ends lost 6 bases at V and 7 bases at J; junction bases unmatched: 5. The CDR3 spells CASSWDRGGGELFF. CDR3 nucleotides: TGTGCCAGCAGCTGGGACAGGGGAGGCGGGGAGCTGTTTTTT.

This clonotype has ten or more counts. The chain recombines TRBV20-1 with TRBJ2-1; possible D gene TRBD2, 6 bases. Trimming removed 0 bases at V and 4 bases at J, with 13 bases between. The CDR3 runs 15 residues. Germline CDR1 reads DFQATT; CDR2 reads SNEGSKA (reference sequence). The CDR3 region has the DNA TGCAGTGCTAGAGACCCCGGGACTTCATACAATGAGCAGTTCTTC. Translated, it gives CSARDPGTSYNEQFF.

The chain recombines TRBV9 with TRBJ2-1; 14 bases fit TRBD2. V lost 4 bases, J lost 8 bases, and 11 bases stayed unmatched. This CDR3 has 17 amino acids. The germline CDR1 and CDR2 sequences are SGDLS and YYNGEE. The CDR3 DNA follows: TGTGCCAGCAGCACTCAAGGGACTAGCGGGAGACGCGATGAGCAGTTCTTC. Translating gives CASSTQGTSGRRDEQFF.

This clonotype was seen more than once but under ten times. V usage is TRBV27 and J usage is TRBJ2-7; 9 bases are a match to TRBD2. This CDR3 is built from 12 residues. In germline, CDR1 is MNHEY, CDR2 SMNVEV (reference sequence). The V gene end was trimmed by 7 bases and the J gene end by 3 bases; junction bases not matched to a gene: 1. CDR3 residues: CASIAGDYEQYF. The CDR3 bases are TGTGCCAGCATAGCGGGGGACTACGAGCAGTACTTC.

This clonotype has a single count. The rearrangement links TRBV6-2 or TRBV6-3 to TRBJ1-4; 7 nucleotides match TRBD1. This CDR3 comprises 14 residues. V lost 6 bases to trimming and J lost 8 bases; unmatched junction nucleotides: 9. Germline V CDR1 and CDR2: MNHEY, SVGEGT. Here the CDR3 reads CASSRGGYGEKLFF. CDR3 coding DNA: TGTGCCAGCAGCAGGGGGGGGTATGGGGAAAAACTGTTTTTT.

This clonotype was counted a single time. This may arise from a read error, as a much more abundant clone is one base away. V usage is TRBV5-6 and J usage is TRBJ2-7; D gene uncertain. The CDR3 sequence is 11 residues long. Deletions cut 1 base from V and 5 bases from J, with 4 bases between. Germline V CDR1 and CDR2: SGHDT, YYEEEE. The CDR3 loop is CASSLRHEQYF. The CDR3 region has the DNA TGTGCCAGCAGCTTGAGGCACGAGCAGTACTTC.

In its sample, this clonotype was seen many times. This chain links TRBV27 with TRBJ1-5; TRBD1 aligns across 8 bases. The V gene end was trimmed by 3 bases and the J gene end by 0 bases; junction bases not matched to a gene: 7. Looked up from germline, CDR1 is MNHEY and CDR2 is SMNVEV (reference sequence). This CDR3 is 17 amino acids long. CDR3 region: CASSFKPGQDSNQPQHF. CDR3 coding DNA: TGTGCCAGCAGTTTTAAACCGGGACAGGATAGCAATCAGCCCCAGCATTTT.

This clonotype was seen many times. This chain joins TRBV14 and TRBJ2-1, with TRBD2 matching 8 bases. CDR3 length: 16 residues. Germline CDR1 and CDR2: SGHDN and FVKESK. With 4 bases clipped from V and 3 bases from J, the junction kept 8 bases outside the gene matches. DNA of the CDR3: TGTGCCAGCAGCCGCCAACTAGCGGAGAACTACAATGAGCAGTTCTTC. It specifies CASSRQLAENYNEQFF.